This TCR beta chain emerged from a study of shared clonotypes between healthy human individuals. Measured with immunoSEQ multiplex PCR; TCRdb has only the in-frame clones, and not every one. Of about 1 million clones in the sample, roughly 80% are singletons; the top ten hold about 1.5%. The CDR3 extends over 15 amino acids. V dropped 5 bases and J dropped 5; count of bases not matched to a gene: 7. Germline CDR1 and CDR2: MDHEN and SYDVKM. As to this clone: What it binds is not known.

Study-level results: Compared with clonotypes that all four donors shared, non-shared clonotypes had lower generation probabilities.

V usage is TRBV28 and J usage is TRBJ2-5; 11 bases align to TRBD1. Input material: memory CD4+ T cells sorted from blood. Subset noted: CD45RA-negative fraction. The clonotype originates from a young man in good health. The CDR3, as DNA: TGTGCCAGCAGTAATGGACAGGGGGCGTGGGAGACCCAGTACTTC. As protein: CASSNGQGAWETQYF.